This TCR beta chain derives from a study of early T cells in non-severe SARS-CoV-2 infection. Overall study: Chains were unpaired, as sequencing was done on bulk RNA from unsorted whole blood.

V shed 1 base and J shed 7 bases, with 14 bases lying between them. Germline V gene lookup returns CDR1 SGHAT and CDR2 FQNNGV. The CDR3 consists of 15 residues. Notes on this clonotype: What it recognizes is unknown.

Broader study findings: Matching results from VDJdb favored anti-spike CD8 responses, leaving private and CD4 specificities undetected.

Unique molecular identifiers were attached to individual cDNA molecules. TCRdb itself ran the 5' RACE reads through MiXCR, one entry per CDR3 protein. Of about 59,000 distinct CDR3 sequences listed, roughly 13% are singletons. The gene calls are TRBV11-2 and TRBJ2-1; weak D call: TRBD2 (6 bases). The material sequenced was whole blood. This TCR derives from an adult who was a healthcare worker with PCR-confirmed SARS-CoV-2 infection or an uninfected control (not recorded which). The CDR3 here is CASSLGLRAGNEQFF. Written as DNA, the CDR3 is TGTGCCAGCAGCTTAGGGCTCCGGGCGGGGAATGAGCAGTTCTTC.